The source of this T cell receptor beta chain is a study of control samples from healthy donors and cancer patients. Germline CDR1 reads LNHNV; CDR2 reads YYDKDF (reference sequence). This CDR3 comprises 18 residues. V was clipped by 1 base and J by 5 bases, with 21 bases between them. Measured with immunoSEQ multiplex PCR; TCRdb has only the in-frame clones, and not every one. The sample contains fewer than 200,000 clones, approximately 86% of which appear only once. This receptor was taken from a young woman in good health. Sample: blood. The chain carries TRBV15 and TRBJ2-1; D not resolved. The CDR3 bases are TGTGCCACCAGCAGAGGACGGTACGGTCGGGCAGGAGACAATGAGCAGTTCTTC. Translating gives CATSRGRYGRAGDNEQFF.